Listed here are 6 T cell receptor beta chains from one sample, sequenced in a study of shared clonotypes between healthy human individuals. Measured with immunoSEQ multiplex PCR; TCRdb has only the in-frame clones, and not every one. This sample has approximately 320,000 clones; approximately 74% occur once, and the top ten carry 10%. The sequencing input was memory CD4+ T cells sorted from blood. Subset in this sample: CD45RA-negative fraction. The receptors come from a man aged 25 to 45 in good health.

The V and J genes are TRBV27 and TRBJ2-2, with 11 positions matching TRBD2. Per germline, CDR1 MNHEY and CDR2 SMNVEV (reference sequence). The CDR3 spans 16 residues. The junction had 0 bases not matched to a gene; V was cut back by 2 bases and J by 1 base. The CDR3 nucleotides read TGTGCCAGCAGTTTACTAGCGGGAGGGAACACCGGGGAGCTGTTTTTT. This encodes CASSLLAGGNTGELFF.

This chain joins TRBV27 and TRBJ1-4; D unresolved. The germline V and J ends were trimmed by 5 bases and 0 bases, with 7 bases remaining between them. This CDR3 contains 14 residues. The V gene's germline CDR1 is MNHEY and CDR2 SMNVEV (reference sequence). The CDR3 nucleotides are TGTGCCAGCAGTCCTTCGGCAACTAATGAAAAACTGTTTTTT. This translates into CASSPSATNEKLFF.

V and J are TRBV2 and TRBJ2-5, with D possibly called TRBD1 or TRBD2 (6 bases each). CDR3 length: 14 residues. V was clipped by 7 bases and J by 2 bases, with 14 bases between them. Per germline, CDR1 SNHLY and CDR2 FYNNEI. CDR3 loop: CASKLRRGQETQYF. As DNA, the CDR3 is TGTGCCAGCAAGCTAAGGAGGGGGCAAGAGACCCAGTACTTC.

This clone is a singleton in its sample. The rearrangement uses TRBV7-2 and TRBJ2-5, with TRBD2 matching 9 bases. The length of the CDR3 is 17 residues. Germline loops: CDR1 SGHTA, CDR2 FQGNSA. Trimming removed 3 bases from V and 4 bases from J; junction bases left unmatched: 12. Written as DNA, the CDR3 is TGTGCCAGCAGCTTCCCTCCCACCTTACTAGCGGGAGAGACCCAGTACTTC. It translates to CASSFPPTLLAGETQYF.

J is TRBJ1-4 and V is TRBV5-1; TRBD1 matches 9 bases. CDR1 is SGHRS and CDR2 is YFSETQ in the germline V gene. V trimming: 2 bases; J trimming: 8 bases; junction bases outside the gene matches: 10. CDR3 length equals 16 residues. The DNA of the CDR3 is TGCGCCAGCAGCTTAGATACCGGGACAGGGAGCGAAAAACTGTTTTTT. Translated, it gives CASSLDTGTGSEKLFF.

The chain is built from TRBV18 and TRBJ1-4, with D perhaps TRBD1 (6 bases). Trimming pared 3 bases from V and 8 bases from J, leaving 13 bases between. CDR3 size: 14 residues. CDR1 KGHSH and CDR2 LQKENI come from the germline V gene. The CDR3 protein is CASSPTQGREKLFF. The CDR3 region has the DNA TGTGCCAGCTCACCGACGCAGGGGCGGGAAAAACTGTTTTTT.